These 9 T cell receptor beta chains originate from one sample sequenced in a study of T cell clonality in common variable immunodeficiency. Method: immunoSEQ multiplex PCR; TCRdb's copy keeps in-frame clones and lacks some. The repertoire shows about 52,000 clones, none seen only once; the top ten take 1.8%. The sequenced sample consisted of peripheral blood mononuclear cells. Receptors were obtained from a person between 18 and 75 years old in good health.

This clone was seen repeatedly, ten times or more. One end of the junction does not line up with germline, which may come from a read error. The read ends 3 residues shy of where the CDR3 ends; the end is completed using the germline J gene. The V gene is TRBV7-7, the J gene TRBJ2-7; 10 bases are shared with TRBD1. The germline V gene encodes CDR1 SSHAT and CDR2 FNYEAQ (reference sequence). CDR3 length: 15 residues. CDR3 bases read: TGTGCTAGCAGCCTTCCGGACAGGGGGTACTACGAG. Amino acids: CASSLPDRGYYE. The entire CDR3 reads CASSLPDRGYYEQYF.

This clone was seen more than once but under ten times. The read ends 3 residues before the CDR3 terminus; that terminus is restored from the germline J gene. This chain joins TRBV30 and TRBJ2-3; TRBD1 agrees at 7 bases. The CDR3 contains 15 residues. Germline V gives CDR1 GTSNPN, CDR2 SVGIG (reference sequence). Partial CDR3 DNA: TGTGCCTGGAGTTCCCCAGGGACAGACTATCAGCCG. Translation gives CAWSSPGTDYQP. The whole CDR3 protein reads CAWSSPGTDYQPQYF.

The table lists this clone with a few counts. With only one base between it and a far larger clone, this is likely a read error. The sequenced fragment ends 3 residues before the CDR3 boundary, so the rest is inferred from the germline J gene. V and J are TRBV7-3 and TRBJ2-3, with 7 bases that match TRBD2. The CDR3 covers 14 residues. From germline, CDR1 is SGHTA and CDR2 FQGTGA. The CDR3 DNA, read in part, is TGTTCCAGCAGCCCCAGCGGGAATGCAGATACG. Protein sequence: CSSSPSGNADT. The CDR3 in its entirety is CSSSPSGNADTQYF. The complete variable domain, with remaining parts taken from reference TRBV7-3 and TRBJ2-3, reads GAGVSQTPSNKVTEKGKYVELRCDPISGHTALYWYRQSLGQGPEFLIYFQGTGAADDSGLPNDRFFAVRPEGSVSTLKIQRTERGDSAVYLCSSSPSGNADTQYFGPGTRLTVL.

This clone occurred many times. The CDR3 end lies 3 residues beyond the end of the read and is filled in from the germline J gene. The chain uses TRBV12-3 or TRBV12-4 and TRBJ1-2; 9 positions agree with TRBD1. Trimming removed 5 bases from V and 4 bases from J; junction bases left unmatched: 2. The CDR3 spans 13 residues. The CDR3 here is CASSGDRAYGYTF. The covered CDR3 bases are TGTGCCAGCAGTGGGGACAGGGCCTATGGC.

This clone showed up many times. The missing CDR3 end, 3 residues past where the read stops, is filled in from the germline J gene. The V gene is TRBV7-2, the J gene TRBJ2-2; 10 bases fit TRBD1. Trimming removed 0 bases from V and 8 bases from J; junction bases left unmatched: 9. Per the germline V gene, CDR1 is SGHTA and CDR2 is FQGNSA. The CDR3 is 17 residues long. The CDR3: CASSLAPTGGYAGELFF. CDR3 bases read: TGTGCCAGCAGCTTAGCCCCGACAGGGGGCTACGCGGGGGAG.

In this sample, this clone turned up many times. With the read ending 3 residues before the CDR3 end, the germline J gene is used to fill in that end. The chain carries TRBV7-8 and TRBJ2-3; 12 bases are a match to TRBD2. The CDR3 extends over 16 amino acids. Germline values: CDR1 SGHVS, CDR2 FQNEAQ. After removal of 4 bases from V and 1 base from J, the junction contained 3 bases not matched to a gene. CDR3 sequence reads: CASSSRLAGGTDTQYF. The DNA read from the CDR3 is TGTGCCAGCAGCTCCCGACTAGCGGGGGGCACAGATACG.

Many counts were recorded for this clone. The read ends 3 residues shy of where the CDR3 ends; the end is completed using the germline J gene. The chain combines TRBV7-9 with TRBJ2-4; D may be TRBD1 (5 bases). CDR1 is SEHNR and CDR2 is FQNEAQ in the germline V gene (reference sequence). V lost 5 bases to trimming and J lost 2 bases, with 10 bases between them. The CDR3 has 14 residues. The CDR3 reads CASSLQGPKNIQYF. The CDR3 bases that were read are TGTGCCAGCAGCCTCCAGGGTCCCAAAAACATT.

This clone was seen at least ten times. The read ends 3 residues shy of where the CDR3 ends; the end is completed using the germline J gene. The chain is built from TRBV19 and TRBJ1-1; 9 bases are shared with TRBD1. Germline V CDR1 and CDR2: LNHDA, SQIVND (reference sequence). The CDR3 loop spans 14 amino acids. V lost 7 bases to trimming and J lost 2 bases; unmatched junction nucleotides: 5. Partial CDR3 DNA: TGTGCCAGTAAATTCACAGGGGGCAACACTGAA. It specifies CASKFTGGNTE. From start to end, the CDR3 is CASKFTGGNTEAFF.

This clone was seen a few times. Given a much more abundant clone one base away, this may be a read error. Read data end 3 residues before the CDR3 end; the end is taken from the germline J gene. This rearrangement joins TRBV7-9 to TRBJ2-5, with TRBD2 identical over 8 bases. From germline, CDR1 is SEHNR and CDR2 FQNEAQ (reference sequence). The CDR3 is made up of 15 amino acids. The CDR3 spells CASGTLAGLTDTQYF. The sequenced part of the CDR3 DNA is TGTGCCAGCGGAACCCTAGCGGGCCTCACAGATACC. Drawing the rest from reference TRBV7-9 and TRBJ2-5, the complete variable domain is DTGVSQNPRHKITKRGQNVTFRCDPISEHNRLYWYRQTLGQGPEFLTYFQNEAQLEKSRLLSDRFSAERPKGSFSTLEIQRTEQGDSAMYLCASGTLAGLTDTQYFGPGTRLLVL.